The sample holds a few counts of the clone carrying this T cell receptor (beta chain). These data originate in a study of blood T cell repertoires in COVID-19. Across the study: Sample material is recorded as cDNA or gDNA derived from T cells, B-cell-depleted T cells, or PBMCs.

Authors' methods: Reference gene primer amplification yielded estimated nucleated cell counts. Using immunoSEQ multiplex PCR, the repertoire was profiled, and TCRdb retains in-frame clones only, with some absent. The D gene and trimming were derived from the DNA, and the V and J assignments and clone size from that table. Among about 52,000 clones listed, over 75% were seen once. The ends were cut back, 4 bases at V and 1 base at J, with 28 bases in the middle. This CDR3 comprises 20 residues. CDR1 MNHEY and CDR2 SMNVEV come from the germline V gene (reference sequence). J is TRBJ1-1 and V is TRBV27; D may be TRBD1 (6 bases). Material: peripheral blood. This receptor was taken from a woman of 80 years or more with COVID-19, enrolled during active disease. In nucleotides, the CDR3 is TGTGCCAGCAGTTCCGCGTACTTGGCCAATACAGGGTCTTGGAACACTGAAGCTTTCTTT. This codes for CASSSAYLANTGSWNTEAFF.